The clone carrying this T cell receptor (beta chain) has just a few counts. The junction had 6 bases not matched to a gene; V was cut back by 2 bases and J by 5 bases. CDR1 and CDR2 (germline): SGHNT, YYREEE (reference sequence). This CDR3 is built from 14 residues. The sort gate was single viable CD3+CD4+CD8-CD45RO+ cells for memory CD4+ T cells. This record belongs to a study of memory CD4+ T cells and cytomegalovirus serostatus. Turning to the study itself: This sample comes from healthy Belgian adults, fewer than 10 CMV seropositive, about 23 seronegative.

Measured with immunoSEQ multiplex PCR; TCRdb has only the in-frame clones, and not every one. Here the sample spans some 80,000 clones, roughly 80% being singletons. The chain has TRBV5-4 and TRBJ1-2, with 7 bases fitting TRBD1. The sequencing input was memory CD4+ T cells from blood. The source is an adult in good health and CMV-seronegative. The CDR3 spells CASSFPGQYYGYTF. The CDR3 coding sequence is TGTGCCAGCAGCTTTCCGGGACAGTATTATGGCTACACCTTC.